The entry that follows covers one T cell receptor (beta chain) sequence. What it binds is unknown. Germline loops: CDR1 SGHDN, CDR2 FVKESK. Trimming removed 4 bases from V and 1 base from J, with 13 bases in between. The length of the CDR3 is 15 residues. This specimen belongs to a study of cytomegalovirus exposure and HLA in healthy donors. For the study at large: When about 400 donors were genotyped, approximately 81% of them were found to fall in the Caucasian-associated ancestry cluster. Study findings and constraints: Data from an earlier analysis indicated that most TCR beta V segments were productive either about 90% or about 30% of the time. The study listed under 200 cytomegalovirus-associated TCR beta chains. There were a few CMV-associated chains whose specificity for CMV antigens was confirmed in vitro.

The PCR was carried out with 60 Vbeta primers and 13 Jbeta primers. Profiled with immunoSEQ multiplex PCR; TCRdb holds only in-frame clones, not every one. The repertoire includes fewer than 200,000 clones, more than 70% of them detected once, and 0.95% to 1.3% sits in the top ten. The clonotype was recovered from a man between 25 and 39 years old in good health and CMV-seronegative. V usage is TRBV14 and J usage is TRBJ1-1; tentatively, D is TRBD1 (5 bases). Material: PBMCs. CDR3 protein: CASSPIGDRNTEAFF. The DNA for the CDR3 is TGTGCCAGCAGCCCTATCGGAGACAGGAACACTGAAGCTTTCTTT. Based on the CDR3 plus reference TRBV14 and TRBJ1-1, the full variable domain is EAGVTQFPSHSVIEKGQTVTLRCDPISGHDNLYWYRRVMGKEIKFLLHFVKESKQDESGMPNNRFLAERTGGTYSTLKVQPAELEDSGVYFCASSPIGDRNTEAFFGQGTRLTVV.